The 27 T cell receptor beta chains reported below all come from one sample, sequenced in a study of OX40 agonist ivuxolimab in advanced cancers. Repertoires were generated with immunoSEQ multiplex PCR, while TCRdb's copy carries only in-frame clones and drops some. The profile covers more than 45,000 clones, with 84% appearing a single time and over 4% taken by the ten largest. The sequencing used CD4+ or CD8+ T cells sorted from blood, collected in a trial of the OX40 agonist ivuxolimab. The receptor source for this set is an adult with an advanced solid tumor such as melanoma, head and neck, liver or kidney cancer.

This chain links TRBV6-5 with TRBJ2-1; D unresolved. The CDR3 is 16 amino acids. The germline V and J ends were trimmed by 0 bases and 0 bases, with 9 bases remaining between them. Germline CDR1 reads MNHEY; CDR2 reads SVGAGI. In nucleotides, the CDR3 is TGTGCCAGCAGTTACTCAGGACGGTCCTCCTACAATGAGCAGTTCTTC. Translating gives CASSYSGRSSYNEQFF.

The chain recombines TRBV7-3 with TRBJ1-2, with D perhaps TRBD1 (5 bases). V gave up 4 bases and J gave up 4 bases, with 10 bases separating them. This CDR3 comprises 13 residues. Germline CDR1 reads SGHTA; CDR2 reads FQGTGA. In DNA form, the CDR3 reads TGTGCCAGCAGCTCCGGGGGAAGCTATGGCTACACCTTC. Residues: CASSSGGSYGYTF.

This clone occurred a few times. V is TRBV16 and J is TRBJ1-5; TRBD1 aligns across 9 bases. This CDR3 is 15 amino acids long. With V trimmed by 0 bases and J by 4 bases, 1 base remained unmatched. Germline-derived CDR1 and CDR2 are KGHSY and FQNENV. CDR3: CASSQSGTGNQPQHF. CDR3 DNA: TGTGCCAGCAGCCAATCCGGGACAGGGAATCAGCCCCAGCATTTT.

The chain links TRBV6-6 to TRBJ2-2; D is tentatively TRBD1 or TRBD2 (5 bases each). The CDR3 sequence is 16 residues long. Germline V CDR1 and CDR2: MNHNY, SVGAGI (reference sequence). Deletions cut 0 bases from V and 1 base from J, with 9 bases between. Here the CDR3 reads CASSYSSGGNTGELFF. DNA of the CDR3: TGTGCCAGCAGTTACTCGAGTGGGGGGAACACCGGGGAGCTGTTTTTT.

This clone was counted only a few times. V usage is TRBV11-2 and J usage is TRBJ2-1, with D possibly matching TRBD2 (6 bases). Trimming removed 5 bases at V and 5 bases at J, with 16 bases between. In germline, CDR1 is SGHAT, CDR2 FQNNGV. The CDR3 is made up of 15 amino acids. In nucleotides, the CDR3 is TGTGCCAGCAGCCCACCTCCGGGACTCCACAATGAGCAGTTCTTC. Amino acids: CASSPPPGLHNEQFF.

V gene TRBV19 combines with J gene TRBJ2-2; TRBD1 aligns across 7 bases. CDR1 is LNHDA and CDR2 is SQIVND in the germline V gene (reference sequence). The CDR3 consists of 16 residues. With 5 bases clipped from V and 3 bases from J, the junction kept 9 bases outside the gene matches. The CDR3 nucleotides read TGTGCCAGTAGTTTCCCTCCCGGGACAGACACCGGGGAGCTGTTTTTT. Residues: CASSFPPGTDTGELFF.

CDR3 coding DNA: TGTGCCAGCAGTTTTGGTCTCTCTGGGGCCAACGTCCTGACTTTC. This encodes CASSFGLSGANVLTF. The rearrangement joins TRBV28 to TRBJ2-6, with D uncertain. The length of the CDR3 is 15 residues. V was clipped by 3 bases and J by 0 bases, with 6 bases between them. Germline V gene sequence: CDR1 MDHEN, CDR2 SYDVKM.

Only a few counts were recorded for this clone. The chain employs TRBV15 and TRBJ1-2; D is possibly TRBD1 (5 bases). Germline V gives CDR1 LNHNV, CDR2 YYDKDF (reference sequence). There are 12 residues in the CDR3. The ends were cut back, 2 bases at V and 7 bases at J, with 8 bases in the middle. CDR3 DNA: TGTGCCACCAGCAGAAACCAGGGTGGCTACACCTTC. Translating it yields CATSRNQGGYTF.

The chain combines TRBV5-6 with TRBJ1-3; 8 bases match TRBD1. Germline lookup yields CDR1 SGHDT and CDR2 YYEEEE. The V and J ends lost 1 base and 0 bases, in that order; junction bases with no gene match: 6. This CDR3 is 17 amino acids long. The CDR3 reads CASSLTGTGPSGNTIYF. The CDR3, as DNA: TGTGCCAGCAGCTTGACGGGGACAGGCCCCTCTGGAAACACCATATATTTT.

Details on this clone: The junction shows a germline mismatch at one end, possibly a read error. The rearrangement links TRBV28 to TRBJ2-1; D gene ambiguous. Germline V gene lookup returns CDR1 MDHEN and CDR2 SYDVKM. This CDR3 has 12 residues. CDR3 protein: CASSLAYSEQFF. CDR3 coding DNA: TGTGCCAGCAGTTTGGCGTACAGTGAGCAGTTCTTC.

On this clone itself: This specimen includes other DNA sequences encoding the same CDR3. This sequence joins TRBV6-1 and TRBJ2-7; TRBD2 matches at 11 bases. The trim removed 7 bases at V and 4 bases at J, leaving 6 bases unmatched. This CDR3 has 14 amino acids. Per the germline V gene, CDR1 is MNHNS and CDR2 is SASEGT. This CDR3 reads CASTTSGSSYEQYF. Here the CDR3 DNA reads TGTGCCAGCACTACTAGCGGGAGCAGTTACGAGCAGTACTTC.

The chain is built from TRBV6-5 and TRBJ1-6; 9 positions match TRBD1. V was pared by 5 bases and J by 9 bases, with 5 bases of the junction left unmatched. Germline assignment: CDR1 MNHEY and CDR2 SVGAGI. This CDR3 has 14 residues. CDR3 in DNA: TGTGCCAGCAGTCTAGGGACAGGGAGTTCACCCCTCCACTTT. Translated: CASSLGTGSSPLHF.

The genes are TRBV10-3 and TRBJ2-5, with 11 positions matching TRBD2. After removal of 4 bases from V and 5 bases from J, the junction contained 12 bases not matched to a gene. The CDR3 loop spans 17 amino acids. Germline loops: CDR1 ENHRY, CDR2 SYGVKD. The CDR3 nucleotides read TGTGCCATCAGTGCCGGTGGTAGCGGGGGGGCCTGGGAGACCCAGTACTTC. Its translation: CAISAGGSGGAWETQYF.

This clone has just one count. The rearrangement links TRBV2 to TRBJ2-2; TRBD1 might be the D (5 bases). This CDR3 region has 14 residues. Per the germline V gene, CDR1 is SNHLY and CDR2 is FYNNEI. V lost 4 bases, J lost 3 bases, and 9 bases lay in between. The CDR3 nucleotides are TGTGCCAGCAGTGCCCAAGGGGACACCGGGGAGCTGTTTTTT. Translated: CASSAQGDTGELFF.

In nucleotides, the CDR3 is TGCGCCAGCAGACTACAGGGTGGTGAAAAACTGTTTTTT. Translation gives CASRLQGGEKLFF. The chain has TRBV5-1 and TRBJ1-4; perhaps TRBD1 as D (6 bases). The CDR3 is made up of 13 amino acids. V shed 5 bases and J shed 7 bases, with 12 bases lying between them. CDR1 and CDR2 (germline): SGHRS, YFSETQ.

The rearrangement links TRBV11-1 to TRBJ2-2; 9 bases map to TRBD2. The V gene end was trimmed by 5 bases and the J gene end by 2 bases; junction bases not matched to a gene: 3. The CDR3 has 15 amino acids. CDR1 is SGHAT and CDR2 is FQDESV in the germline V gene (reference sequence). In DNA form, the CDR3 reads TGTGCCAGCAGCCGTAGCGGGAGAAACACCGGGGAGCTGTTTTTT. Translating gives CASSRSGRNTGELFF.

This sequence joins TRBV28 and TRBJ2-1; 8 nucleotides match TRBD1. There are 15 residues in the CDR3. The germline V gene encodes CDR1 MDHEN and CDR2 SYDVKM. The V gene end was trimmed by 7 bases and the J gene end by 9 bases; junction bases not matched to a gene: 14. CDR3 sequence reads: CASIERGQEWGEQFF. CDR3 nucleotides: TGTGCCAGCATCGAAAGGGGACAGGAATGGGGTGAGCAGTTCTTC.

V and J are TRBV5-6 and TRBJ1-2; D is possibly TRBD1 (6 bases). V gave up 5 bases and J gave up 7 bases, with 15 bases separating them. The CDR3 totals 13 residues. The germline CDR1 and CDR2 sequences are SGHDT and YYEEEE. The CDR3 reads CASSFTGTTGYTF. The CDR3, as DNA: TGTGCCAGCAGTTTCACCGGGACAACTGGCTACACCTTC.

The chain employs TRBV10-2 and TRBJ2-5; TRBD2 is a possible D gene (6 bases). The CDR3 has 12 residues. Trimming left V 6 bases short and J 5 bases short, with 10 bases between. Germline loops: CDR1 WSHSY, CDR2 SAAADI. CDR3 in amino acids: CASRAGLETQYF. The CDR3 nucleotides read TGCGCCAGCAGGGCGGGACTGGAGACCCAGTACTTC.

In nucleotides, the CDR3 is TGTGCCAGCAGCTTAGCGGGCGGGAGGGCCCCCAATGAGCAGTTCTTC. It specifies CASSLAGGRAPNEQFF. V is TRBV11-2 and J is TRBJ2-1; 9 bases line up with TRBD2. This CDR3 spans 16 amino acids. With V trimmed by 1 base and J by 6 bases, 7 bases remained unmatched. CDR1 is SGHAT and CDR2 is FQNNGV in the germline V gene.

CDR3 nucleotides: TGTGCCAGCAGCCCCAGCGGGGATGCCTTTCGGGAGACCCAGTACTTC. Amino acid sequence: CASSPSGDAFRETQYF. The chain combines TRBV7-2 with TRBJ2-5, with 7 nucleotides matching TRBD2. Germline CDR1 reads SGHTA; CDR2 reads FQGNSA. This CDR3 comprises 16 residues. J gave up 5 bases and V 5 bases, and 14 bases lay outside the gene matches.

The chain carries TRBV28 and TRBJ1-6, with a weak D call TRBD1 (5 bases). The germline V gene encodes CDR1 MDHEN and CDR2 SYDVKM. V was cut by 8 bases and J by 0 bases, with 11 bases left in between. This CDR3 spans 15 amino acids. CDR3 nucleotide sequence: TGTGCCAGCGGGAGGGGCAGCTCCTATAATTCACCCCTCCACTTT. The encoded protein is CASGRGSSYNSPLHF.

V usage is TRBV27 and J usage is TRBJ2-7; possible D gene TRBD1, 6 bases. The CDR3 covers 14 residues. V lost 5 bases to trimming and J lost 4 bases, with 15 bases between them. Germline V gene data show CDR1 as MNHEY and CDR2 as SMNVEV (reference sequence). The CDR3, as DNA: TGTGCCAGCAGTGGGTTGGACAGTCCATACGAGCAGTACTTC. It specifies CASSGLDSPYEQYF.

V and J are TRBV5-6 and TRBJ2-7; TRBD1 matches 7 bases. Germline-derived CDR1 and CDR2 are SGHDT and YYEEEE. V dropped 0 bases and J dropped 9; count of bases not matched to a gene: 6. The CDR3 totals 13 residues. The CDR3: CASSLGRQGGQYF. The CDR3 DNA reads as TGTGCCAGCAGCTTGGGGAGACAGGGTGGGCAGTACTTC.

The chain employs TRBV7-6 and TRBJ2-5; weak D call: TRBD2 (7 bases). Trimming removed 10 bases from V and 1 base from J, with 10 bases in between. This CDR3 is built from 12 residues. Germline V gives CDR1 SGHVS, CDR2 FNYEAQ. CDR3 region: CANGGPQETQYF. The CDR3 DNA is TGTGCCAACGGGGGGCCCCAAGAGACCCAGTACTTC.

V usage is TRBV30 and J usage is TRBJ2-7; unclear D gene. The CDR3 spans 13 residues. The V and J ends lost 1 base and 0 bases respectively, with 7 bases between them. Germline V gene lookup returns CDR1 GTSNPN and CDR2 SVGIG (reference sequence). The CDR3, as DNA: TGTGCCTGGAGTGGGGCCTTCTCCTACGAGCAGTACTTC. It translates to CAWSGAFSYEQYF.

J is TRBJ2-1 and V is TRBV11-2; the match to TRBD2 covers 9 bases. The CDR3 totals 16 residues. J lost 12 bases, V lost 5 bases, and 17 bases had no gene match. CDR1 SGHAT and CDR2 FQNNGV come from the germline V gene. This chain's CDR3 is CASSQNNAGTSPSQFF. The CDR3 nucleotides read TGTGCCAGCAGCCAAAACAACGCCGGGACTAGCCCATCGCAGTTCTTC.